The rows below give T cell receptor beta chains drawn from one sample of a study of T cells in Graves' hyperthyroidism and ophthalmopathy. TCRdb re-called the multiplex PCR reads with MiXCR, one entry per CDR3 protein. Among a few hundred thousand distinct CDR3 sequences listed, about a sixth were seen once. The sample comprised blood. The receptors derive from a woman aged 25 to 45 with Graves' hyperthyroidism. Each CDR3 is given with its conserved first and last residue. Fields, in order: CDR3 DNA, CDR3 protein, V gene, clone size, D gene, J gene. The D gene is left open where the match is weak. Some rows have no size entry. The others give once, few or many, or a class for an expanded clone.

CDR3 DNA: TGCAGTGCTTTTCCCAGGGAGCACCGGAACATTCAGTACTTC
CDR3 protein: CSAFPREHRNIQYF
V gene: TRBV20-1
clone size: many
D gene: -
J gene: TRBJ2-4

CDR3 DNA: TGTGCCACCAGCAGATCCCCCGGGACAGGGACTAGCAGACCCTCCTACGAGCAGTACTTC
CDR3 protein: CATSRSPGTGTSRPSYEQYF
V gene: TRBV15
clone size: few
D gene: -
J gene: TRBJ2-7

CDR3 DNA: TGCGCCAGCAGCCAAGGTTGGCAGTCCTACGAGCAGTACTTC
CDR3 protein: CASSQGWQSYEQYF
V gene: TRBV4-1
clone size: many
D gene: -
J gene: TRBJ2-7

CDR3 DNA: TGTGCCAGCAGATCCAGCCTAGGCTACCAAGAGACCCAGTACTTC
CDR3 protein: CASRSSLGYQETQYF
V gene: TRBV7-2
clone size: -
D gene: -
J gene: TRBJ2-5

CDR3 DNA: TGTGCCAGCAGCGGAGCAGGGAGGAAGCTCGAAAAACTGTTTTTT
CDR3 protein: CASSGAGRKLEKLFF
V gene: TRBV5-5
clone size: few
D gene: -
J gene: TRBJ1-4

CDR3 DNA: TGCAGTGCTGGTGGACAGTCGTTACAAGAGACCCAGTACTTC
CDR3 protein: CSAGGQSLQETQYF
V gene: TRBV20-1
clone size: many
D gene: -
J gene: TRBJ2-5

CDR3 DNA: TGTGCCAGCAGTTTTTCGAACGGCCCTTACGAGCAGTACTTC
CDR3 protein: CASSFSNGPYEQYF
V gene: TRBV27
clone size: -
D gene: -
J gene: TRBJ2-7

CDR3 DNA: TGTGCCAGCAGCCAGGTGGGCCTCACCGGGGAGCTGTTTTTT
CDR3 protein: CASSQVGLTGELFF
V gene: TRBV7-9
clone size: few
D gene: -
J gene: TRBJ2-2

CDR3 DNA: TGTGCCAGCAGAATTACCGGCGGGACAGGGAGAAACACCATATATTTT
CDR3 protein: CASRITGGTGRNTIYF
V gene: TRBV7-9
clone size: few
D gene: TRBD1
J gene: TRBJ1-3

CDR3 DNA: TGTGCCATCCGCAACAGGGCAACACACACTGAAGCTTTCTTT
CDR3 protein: CAIRNRATHTEAFF
V gene: TRBV10-3
clone size: -
D gene: -
J gene: TRBJ1-1

CDR3 DNA: TGTGCCAGCTCTCATCGGACACAGACCGGCACTGAAGCTTTCTTT
CDR3 protein: CASSHRTQTGTEAFF
V gene: TRBV11-2
clone size: many
D gene: -
J gene: TRBJ1-1

CDR3 DNA: TGTGCCATGGGCGGGGGGGGGAGCTACGAGCAGTACTTC
CDR3 protein: CAMGGGGSYEQYF
V gene: TRBV10-3
clone size: few
D gene: TRBD2
J gene: TRBJ2-7

CDR3 DNA: TGTGCCAGCAGCTCGTGGACTAGCGAGAGTCGCCCCTACAATGAGCAGTACTTC
CDR3 protein: CASSSWTSESRPYNEQYF
V gene: TRBV7-9
clone size: -
D gene: TRBD2
J gene: TRBJ2-7